This TCR beta chain comes out of a study of T cell repertoires in cytomegalovirus infection. Study at large: The public TCR beta signatures pointed to both CMV infection and matching HLA type.

Study-level findings and limits: Pooled public TCR beta family frequency picked out CMV carriers with the relevant HLA. Ex vivo, HLA-C-restricted CMV-specific TCR beta clonotypes prevailed over the rest of the response.

This clonotype was detected only a few times. What it binds is unknown. TCRdb reprocessed the reads with MiXCR, giving one entry per CDR3 protein. The repertoire holds under 600,000 distinct CDR3 sequences, with 15% to 20% as singletons. Germline CDR1 reads MNHEY; CDR2 reads SVGEGT. The V and J ends lost 3 bases and 8 bases respectively, with 13 bases between them. The CDR3 extends over 13 amino acids. This receptor was identified in a human donor in good health (CMV status not recorded). Some clones in this sample may be carry-over from other donors' samples. The chain joins TRBV6-2 or TRBV6-3 to TRBJ1-2; the D is unclear. Sequenced: CD8+ T cells from PBMCs. CDR3 loop: CASSYGEAVGYTF. CDR3 in DNA: TGTGCCAGCAGTTATGGGGAAGCGGTAGGCTACACCTTC.